This is a list of T cell receptor beta chains from one sample in a study of blood T cell repertoires in COVID-19. The repertoire was sequenced with immunoSEQ multiplex PCR; TCRdb's copy has only in-frame clones and lacks some. The data hold approximately 210,000 clones, with about four fifths observed a single time. Sequencing was carried out using peripheral blood. Source of these receptors: a woman in her forties with acute or convalescent COVID-19. Both conserved end residues are part of each CDR3. Fields, in order: V gene, D gene, clone size, J gene, CDR3 DNA, CDR3 protein. D genes are given only for firm matches. Expanded clones are given a class, and other clones once, few, many or no size at all.

TRBV18	TRBD1	.	TRBJ2-3	TGTGCCAGCTCACCTGTCGTAACAGGGGGATACTCAGATACGCAGTATTTT	CASSPVVTGGYSDTQYF
TRBV9	.	.	TRBJ1-2	TGTGCCAGCAGCGCCAGGGTAGACTATGGCTACACCTTC	CASSARVDYGYTF
TRBV15	TRBD1	few	TRBJ2-1	TGTGCCACCAGCAGCCGACAGGGGGCTGGGGATGAGCAGTTCTTC	CATSSRQGAGDEQFF
TRBV6-5	TRBD2	.	TRBJ2-7	TGTGCCAGCAGTCCTAGCGGGAGGTTTTACGAGCAGTACTTC	CASSPSGRFYEQYF
TRBV19	TRBD2	.	TRBJ2-1	TGTGCCAGTACTATAAGCGGGGGGTCCTACAATGAGCAGTTCTTC	CASTISGGSYNEQFF
TRBV24-1	TRBD1	.	TRBJ2-3	TGTGCCACCAGTGACCCGACAGGGGGCGAGGGCACAGATACGCAGTATTTT	CATSDPTGGEGTDTQYF
TRBV7-8	.	once	TRBJ1-4	TGTGCCAGCAGCCCTAGGAGGGAGGAAAAACTGTTTTTT	CASSPRREEKLFF
TRBV13	.	few	TRBJ1-2	TGTGCCAGCAGCCCTTCACCCCGGGAGTATGGCTACACCTTC	CASSPSPREYGYTF
TRBV6-2/TRBV6-3	TRBD1	.	TRBJ2-5	TGTGCCAGCAGTTACCCGGGACAGGGCCAAGAGACCCAGTACTTC	CASSYPGQGQETQYF
TRBV19	TRBD2	.	TRBJ2-7	TGTGCCAGTACCCCTACTAGCGGGAGGACTTACGAGCAGTACTTC	CASTPTSGRTYEQYF
TRBV5-1	.	.	TRBJ2-7	TGCGCCAGCAATTCCGGGGGACTCTCCTACGAGCAGTACTTC	CASNSGGLSYEQYF
TRBV7-3	TRBD1	.	TRBJ1-1	TGTGCCAGCAGCTACATCCTACAGGGGATCCCAGCCGAAGCTTTCTTT	CASSYILQGIPAEAFF
TRBV6-1	TRBD1	once	TRBJ2-3	TGTGCCAGCAGTGACGGGGACAGGGCGGGGGAGGATACGCAGTATTTT	CASSDGDRAGEDTQYF
TRBV5-6	.	.	TRBJ1-2	TGTGCCAGCAGCAGCGGCGCTAACTATGGCTACACCTTC	CASSSGANYGYTF
TRBV3-1/TRBV3-2	TRBD2	.	TRBJ2-3	TGTGCCAGCAGCCTCGAAGGACTAGCGGGGAGGAGAGATACGCAGTATTTT	CASSLEGLAGRRDTQYF
TRBV2	TRBD2	.	TRBJ2-2	TGTGCCAGCAGCCCTAGCGGGAGGTTAACCGGGGAGCTGTTTTTT	CASSPSGRLTGELFF